This T cell receptor beta chain was sequenced in a study of response to subunit inactivated influenza vaccine. TCRdb passed the RT-PCR reads through MiXCR, listing each CDR3 protein once. The sample lists around 480,000 distinct CDR3 sequences, roughly 9.8% occurring once. V shed 1 base and J 0 bases; nucleotides not matched to a gene: 9. The CDR3 extends over 19 amino acids. CDR1 and CDR2 from the germline V gene are SGHRS and YFSETQ. This clonotype came up many times. The antigen remains undetermined. Points from the study as a whole: The authors suggested that few new T cells are recruited per seasonal influenza vaccination.

The sequencing used PBMCs from blood, collected 40 to 50 days after vaccination. The genes are TRBV5-1 and TRBJ2-2; 10 positions agree with TRBD2. The receptor's source is a middle-aged man who received an inactivated influenza vaccine. The CDR3, as DNA: TGCGCCAGCAGCTTGCCCCCGGGACTAGCGCTATCGAACACCGGGGAGCTGTTTTTT. This gives the protein CASSLPPGLALSNTGELFF.